Listed below are T cell receptor beta chains from one sample, sequenced in a study of shared clonotypes between healthy human individuals. Sequenced by immunoSEQ multiplex PCR; TCRdb stores in-frame clones only, minus some. The repertoire holds about 530,000 clones, with about 96% as singletons. The sequencing input was naive CD4+ T cells sorted from blood. The receptors shown here come from a woman aged 30 to 39 in good health. CDR3s include the opening cysteine and the closing phenylalanine or tryptophan. D genes are given only for firm matches. Where a row states a size, it is once, few, many or the class of an expanded clone; other rows omit it.

d_gene	len	abundance	v_gene	j_gene	CDR3nt	CDR3aa
-	15	-	TRBV5-1	TRBJ2-5	TGCGCCAGCAGCTTGGAGTCGACAGGCCTGCAGACCCAGTACTTC	CASSLESTGLQTQYF
-	14	-	TRBV19	TRBJ2-7	TGTGCCAGTAGTATCCGCGGCGACCCCTCCGAGCAGTACTTC	CASSIRGDPSEQYF
-	16	-	TRBV1	TRBJ2-1	TGCACCAGCAGCGAGGGACTAGCGGGAAGTTACAATGAGCAGTTCTTC	CTSSEGLAGSYNEQFF
-	15	-	TRBV18	TRBJ1-5	TGTGCCAGCTCTCGGGGAGGACAGCCGGTGGAGCCCCAGCATTTT	CASSRGGQPVEPQHF
-	14	-	TRBV5-1	TRBJ2-7	TGCGCCAGCAGCTTGGAACAGGCAACCTACGAGCAGTACTTC	CASSLEQATYEQYF
TRBD1	14	-	TRBV5-4	TRBJ1-2	TGTGCCAGCAGCCTTGACAGGGGGCTCGGGGGCTACACCTTC	CASSLDRGLGGYTF
-	14	-	TRBV2	TRBJ2-7	TGTGCCAGCAGTGAAGGGCCTCCTACCTACGAGCAGTACTTC	CASSEGPPTYEQYF
-	13	once	TRBV28	TRBJ2-1	TGTGCCAGCAGTTTTCCGGCGGGGAATGAGCAGTTCTTC	CASSFPAGNEQFF
-	13	-	TRBV4-1	TRBJ2-3	TGCGCCAGCAGCCAGAGCATGGCAGATACGCAGTATTTT	CASSQSMADTQYF
-	19	-	TRBV7-2	TRBJ2-2	TGTGCCAGCAGCTTATACCCGCGACGGAGGGGGATGGAAGTCGGGGAGCTGTTTTTT	CASSLYPRRRGMEVGELFF
-	14	-	TRBV9	TRBJ2-2	TGTGCCAGCAGCCCACCTTCGAACACCGGGGAGCTGTTTTTT	CASSPPSNTGELFF
-	15	few	TRBV19	TRBJ2-7	TGTGCCAGTAGTATCGGAGCGAGTAGCTCCTACGAGCAGTACTTC	CASSIGASSSYEQYF
-	11	-	TRBV6-6	TRBJ2-3	TGTGCCAGCAGCCAAATGGATACGCAGTATTTT	CASSQMDTQYF
TRBD1	11	-	TRBV20-1	TRBJ1-1	TGCAGAGTAACAGGGGGCACTGAAGCTTTCTTT	CRVTGGTEAFF
-	14	-	TRBV19	TRBJ1-2	TGTGCCAGTACCCCGGGAATCGTCGACTATGGCTACACCTTC	CASTPGIVDYGYTF
-	12	-	TRBV2	TRBJ1-5	TGTGCCAGCAGACCAGAGTTGGGGCCCCAGCATTTT	CASRPELGPQHF
TRBD2	15	-	TRBV28	TRBJ2-1	TGTGCCAGCAGATTAGGTGGGACTAGCGGCAATGAGCAGTTCTTC	CASRLGGTSGNEQFF
TRBD2	14	-	TRBV2	TRBJ2-1	TGTGCCAGCAGGGGAGCGGGAATTTACAATGAGCAGTTCTTC	CASRGAGIYNEQFF
TRBD2	15	-	TRBV9	TRBJ2-1	TGTGCCAGCAGCGTAGTGAGCGGGAGTAGTAGTGAGCAGTTCTTC	CASSVVSGSSSEQFF
-	13	-	TRBV5-6	TRBJ2-5	TGTGCCAGCAGCCTAACAGGATTAGAGACCCAGTACTTC	CASSLTGLETQYF
TRBD1	14	-	TRBV5-1	TRBJ1-2	TGCGCCAGCAGCTTGGACAGGGGAGGCTATGGCTACACCTTC	CASSLDRGGYGYTF
-	10	-	TRBV29-1	TRBJ2-3	TGCAGCGTGGGGTCTTTTACGCAGTATTTT	CSVGSFTQYF
-	15	once	TRBV5-1	TRBJ2-7	TGCGCCAGCAGCCTGGCTGGGCTAGTTATGCACGAGCAGTACTTC	CASSLAGLVMHEQYF
-	18	-	TRBV5-1	TRBJ1-6	TGCGCCAGCAGCTTGCGGGCCCAAGGGAGCTCCTATAATTCACCCCTCCACTTT	CASSLRAQGSSYNSPLHF
TRBD1	15	once	TRBV5-1	TRBJ2-2	TGCGCCAGCAGCTCCGGGACAGGGCGAATCGGGGAGCTGTTTTTT	CASSSGTGRIGELFF
-	21	-	TRBV5-1	TRBJ2-6	TGCGCCAGCAGTAAGGTCGGGGGGCGACGTATAGGAATCTCTGGGGCCAACGTCCTGACTTTC	CASSKVGGRRIGISGANVLTF
-	14	-	TRBV15	TRBJ2-5	TGTGCCACCAGCAGAGTTGGGGGGAAAGAGACCCAGTACTTC	CATSRVGGKETQYF
-	14	-	TRBV18	TRBJ2-5	TGTGCCAGCTCACCAGTGGAGGTTTTGGAGACCCAGTACTTC	CASSPVEVLETQYF
-	15	-	TRBV5-5	TRBJ2-2	TGTGCCAGCAGCTTGGTAGAGACGAACACCGGGGAGCTGTTTTTT	CASSLVETNTGELFF
-	13	-	TRBV2	TRBJ2-1	TGTGCCACCGGACACTACTCCTACAATGAGCAGTTCTTC	CATGHYSYNEQFF
-	14	-	TRBV28	TRBJ2-7	TGTGCCAGCAGCTCAAAAGTGAGTAGGCGCGAGCAGTACTTC	CASSSKVSRREQYF
-	14	-	TRBV5-1	TRBJ2-7	TGCGCCAGCAGCTTGGTATCCGGGGACCACGAGCAGTACTTC	CASSLVSGDHEQYF
-	14	-	TRBV5-8	TRBJ1-1	TGTGCCAGCAGCTTAGAGAGGGTTGGCACTGAAGCTTTCTTT	CASSLERVGTEAFF
TRBD1	14	-	TRBV2	TRBJ2-7	TGTGCCAGCAGTGGGGGACAGCGTTCTTACGAGCAGTACTTC	CASSGGQRSYEQYF
TRBD1	14	-	TRBV30	TRBJ1-5	TGTGCCTGGGGACGACAGGGCTTGAATCAGCCCCAGCATTTT	CAWGRQGLNQPQHF
-	14	-	TRBV30	TRBJ2-6	TGTGCCTGGGGAGACATATCTGGGGCCAACGTCCTGACTTTC	CAWGDISGANVLTF
-	14	-	TRBV6-5	TRBJ1-5	TGTGCCAGCAGTCCACAGGGACACAATCAGCCCCAGCATTTT	CASSPQGHNQPQHF
TRBD1	15	-	TRBV28	TRBJ1-1	TGTGCCAGCAGCCCTTGGGGACAGATGAACACTGAAGCTTTCTTT	CASSPWGQMNTEAFF
TRBD1	16	-	TRBV2	TRBJ2-7	TGTGCCAGCAGGGAAGGAGGGGACAGGGTTGCCTACGAGCAGTACTTC	CASREGGDRVAYEQYF
TRBD2	16	-	TRBV7-9	TRBJ2-1	TGTGCCAGCAGCTTAAGTAGCGGGAGGGCCTACAATGAGCAGTTCTTC	CASSLSSGRAYNEQFF
-	15	-	TRBV14	TRBJ1-1	TGTGCCAGCAGCCTAATACAGGGTATGTTCGGTGAAGCTTTCTTT	CASSLIQGMFGEAFF
-	12	-	TRBV30	TRBJ1-4	TGTGCCTGGAGTCCGGGACCTGAAAAACTGTTTTTT	CAWSPGPEKLFF
-	13	-	TRBV11-2	TRBJ1-2	TGTGCCAGCAGCTTAGGTGAAGGGTTGGGCTACACCTTC	CASSLGEGLGYTF
-	12	-	TRBV11-2	TRBJ1-1	TGTGCCAGCAGTAGGACGAACACTGAAGCTTTCTTT	CASSRTNTEAFF
-	14	once	TRBV6-1	TRBJ1-4	TGTGCCACCCTCGCAGGAACAACTAATGAAAAACTGTTTTTT	CATLAGTTNEKLFF
-	13	-	TRBV11-2	TRBJ2-2	TGTGCCAGCAGGTTAGGGTTTAGAGGGGAGCTGTTTTTT	CASRLGFRGELFF
TRBD1	15	once	TRBV13	TRBJ2-1	TGTGCCAGCACCGGGGAGACAGGGGTCCTCAATGAGCAGTTCTTC	CASTGETGVLNEQFF
-	14	-	TRBV19	TRBJ1-5	TGTGCCAGTACCGAAAGAGGCATCGGAACGCCCCAGCATTTT	CASTERGIGTPQHF
-	12	-	TRBV29-1	TRBJ1-2	TGCAGCGTTGAATTGGTAGAGCTTGGCTACACCTTC	CSVELVELGYTF
-	14	-	TRBV28	TRBJ1-1	TGTGCCAGCAGGAAAGGGCTCATGAACACTGAAGCTTTCTTT	CASRKGLMNTEAFF
-	12	-	TRBV2	TRBJ2-3	TGTGCCAGTAAGGAGAGGTCAGATACGCAGTATTTT	CASKERSDTQYF
TRBD1	15	-	TRBV19	TRBJ1-1	TGTGCCAGTAGCCTTCGCAAGGGGGCGGACACTGAAGCTTTCTTT	CASSLRKGADTEAFF
-	16	-	TRBV19	TRBJ1-2	TGTGCCACTCACCTTACCCTGCCGGGACTATCGCGCGGCTACACCTTC	CATHLTLPGLSRGYTF
-	13	-	TRBV6-6	TRBJ1-2	TGTGCCAGCAGTTTCAGGGGCAACTATGGCTACACCTTC	CASSFRGNYGYTF